One and the same sample provided the 18 T cell receptor beta chains below, sequenced in a study of molecular identifiers for immune sequencing clone quantification. In TCRdb, the PCR reads were re-called with MiXCR into one record per CDR3 protein. Found here are about 640,000 distinct CDR3 sequences, 15% to 20% of them singletons; the top ten hold 0.85%. Source material: naive CD8+ T cells from blood, with Jurkat cell RNA spiked in. The subset here: FACS-sorted CD8+CD4-CCR7+CD45RA+ naive T cells. The receptors stem from a human donor in good health. Some libraries in this study had Jurkat cell RNA spiked in.

On this clonotype: This clone may be a read error of a much larger clone one base away. The chain links TRBV12-3 or TRBV12-4 to TRBJ1-4; 7 bases fit TRBD1. The CDR3 spans 14 residues. V trimming: 8 bases; J trimming: 4 bases; junction bases outside the gene matches: 7. DNA of the CDR3: TGTGCCAGCGGACCGGGGACAGTTAATGAAAAACTGTTTTTT. Translation: CASGPGTVNEKLFF.

This clonotype was seen once. The genes are TRBV6-5 and TRBJ2-7; TRBD1 matches 10 bases. Germline V gene lookup returns CDR1 MNHEY and CDR2 SVGAGI. CDR3 size: 13 residues. The trim removed 8 bases at V and 6 bases at J, leaving 7 bases unmatched. CDR3 amino acids: CASYGQGVSEQYF. The CDR3 DNA follows: TGTGCCAGCTACGGACAGGGGGTAAGCGAGCAGTACTTC.

This clonotype appeared many times. The CDR3 DNA sequence: TGTGCCAGCAGATCCACGGGGGGGTATAATTCACCCCTCCACTTT. The encoded protein is CASRSTGGYNSPLHF. This chain uses TRBV6-6 with TRBJ1-6, with a possible D match to TRBD1 (5 bases). V was clipped by 6 bases and J by 4 bases, with 13 bases between them. The CDR3 has 15 amino acids. The germline CDR1 and CDR2 sequences are MNHNY and SVGAGI (reference sequence).

The chain recombines TRBV30 with TRBJ1-4; TRBD1 matches 7 bases. V shed 0 bases and J 7 bases; nucleotides not matched to a gene: 8. This CDR3 spans 15 amino acids. The V gene's germline CDR1 is GTSNPN and CDR2 SVGIG (reference sequence). This CDR3 is CAWSVHEGAGEKLFF. CDR3 in DNA: TGTGCCTGGAGTGTACACGAGGGGGCTGGTGAAAAACTGTTTTTT.

This clonotype was counted once. A much larger clone differs from this one at a single base, so this may be a read error. CDR3 region: CASGYGFHSNEQFF. As DNA, the CDR3 is TGTGCCAGCGGTTACGGGTTTCATTCGAATGAGCAGTTCTTC. V gene TRBV6-5 combines with J gene TRBJ2-1; no clear D. The CDR3 runs 14 residues. Germline CDR1 is MNHEY and CDR2 is SVGAGI.

The gene calls are TRBV4-2 and TRBJ2-7; the D gene is possibly TRBD2 (6 bases). The CDR3 contains 15 residues. V lost 3 bases and J 2 bases, leaving 14 bases between the germline ends. Germline V gene sequence: CDR1 LGHNA, CDR2 YNFKEQ. CDR3 in DNA: TGTGCCAGCAGCCAGGGGGAGGCCTACCCCTACGAGCAGTACTTC. Translated, it gives CASSQGEAYPYEQYF.

For the CDR3, the DNA is TGTGCCAGCAGTCAGAGCGGGGGCGGGGGCGGGGAGCTGTTTTTT. This translates into CASSQSGGGGGELFF. The chain combines TRBV12-3 or TRBV12-4 with TRBJ2-2, with TRBD2 matching over 8 bases. J lost 7 bases, V lost 5 bases, and 9 bases had no gene match. The CDR3 sequence is 15 residues long.

This clonotype was counted many times. This chain connects TRBV4-3 to TRBJ1-2, with a weak D call TRBD1 (5 bases). V was pared by 0 bases and J by 5 bases, with 19 bases between. There are 17 residues in the CDR3. The V gene's germline CDR1 is LGHNA and CDR2 YSLEER. CDR3 sequence reads: CASSQDNNRQGSYGYTF. The CDR3 DNA reads as TGCGCCAGCAGCCAAGATAATAACCGGCAGGGTTCTTATGGCTACACCTTC.

V is TRBV7-8 and J is TRBJ2-1; TRBD2 might be the D (6 bases). This CDR3 is built from 15 residues. Trimming shortened V by 7 bases and J by 5 bases, and 18 bases separated the two germline ends. CDR1 is SGHVS, CDR2 FQNEAQ, per germline. CDR3 in amino acids: CASTWGTGYDNEQFF. CDR3 nucleotide sequence: TGTGCCAGCACGTGGGGGACTGGGTATGACAATGAGCAGTTCTTC. Variable domain in full (rest from reference TRBV7-8 and TRBJ2-1): GAGVSQSPRYKVAKRGQDVALRCDPISGHVSLFWYQQALGQGPEFLTYFQNEAQLDKSGLPSDRFFAERPEGSVSTLKIQRTQQEDSAVYLCASTWGTGYDNEQFFGPGTRLTVL.

The sample holds a few counts of this clonotype. The chain combines TRBV10-2 with TRBJ1-5, with a weak D call TRBD1 (6 bases). The V gene's germline CDR1 is WSHSY and CDR2 SAAADI. CDR3 length: 15 residues. V gave up 3 bases and J gave up 6 bases, with 15 bases separating them. CDR3 nucleotide sequence: TGCGCCAGCAGTGAAGACAGGACTTTTGGTCAGCCCCAGCATTTT. It codes for CASSEDRTFGQPQHF.

Turning to this clonotype: This may come from a read error, since a much larger clone is one base off. The V gene is TRBV7-6, the J gene TRBJ1-2, with D possibly being TRBD1 (5 bases). V lost 6 bases, J lost 3 bases, and 11 bases lay in between. Per germline, CDR1 SGHVS and CDR2 FNYEAQ. The CDR3 consists of 13 residues. The CDR3 DNA reads TGTGCCAGCAGAGACGGGGCAGACTATGGCTACACCTTC. Translation gives CASRDGADYGYTF.

The table lists this clonotype with many counts. The chain combines TRBV29-1 with TRBJ1-4; possibly TRBD1 for D (5 bases). The V end lost 0 bases, the J end lost 8 bases, and 10 bases lay between the germline ends. Germline values: CDR1 SQVTM, CDR2 ANQGSEA. This CDR3 is built from 13 residues. As DNA, the CDR3 is TGCAGCGTTGAAGACCCGACAGCCGAAAAACTGTTTTTT. Translated: CSVEDPTAEKLFF.

This clonotype was seen ten or more times. The chain uses TRBV30 and TRBJ2-2; D is unclear. The V gene's germline CDR1 is GTSNPN and CDR2 SVGIG (reference sequence). V lost 5 bases, J lost 1 base, and 2 bases lay in between. The CDR3 covers 11 residues. CDR3 protein: CAWENTGELFF. The CDR3 nucleotides read TGTGCCTGGGAGAACACCGGGGAGCTGTTTTTT.

The table lists this clonotype with a few counts. J is TRBJ1-1 and V is TRBV12-5; maybe TRBD1 (5 bases). This CDR3 is 15 amino acids long. CDR1 LGHNT and CDR2 FRNRAP come from the germline V gene. V lost 3 bases to trimming and J lost 3 bases, with 14 bases between them. The CDR3 region has the DNA TGTGCTAGTGGTTTATCAAGGGGCGGAGACACTGAAGCTTTCTTT. This codes for CASGLSRGGDTEAFF. Using reference TRBV12-5 and TRBJ1-1 for the parts outside the CDR3, the full variable domain is DARVTQTPRHKVTEMGQEVTMRCQPILGHNTVFWYRQTMMQGLELLAYFRNRAPLDDSGMPKDRFSAEMPDATLATLKIQPSEPRDSAVYFCASGLSRGGDTEAFFGQGTRLTVV.

Notes on this clonotype: The junction shows a germline mismatch at one end, possibly a read error. This chain links TRBV12-3 or TRBV12-4 with TRBJ2-3; D remains unclear. The CDR3 sequence is 12 residues long. The CDR3 loop is CASSFEADAQYF. CDR3 DNA: TGTGCCAGCAGTTTCGAAGCAGATGCGCAGTATTTT.

This clonotype was seen many times. V and J are TRBV11-2 and TRBJ2-1; D gene unclear. Germline CDR1 SGHAT, CDR2 FQNNGV. The CDR3 totals 14 residues. V lost 0 bases to trimming and J lost 0 bases, with 3 bases between them. CDR3 sequence reads: CASSLDYSYNEQFF. The CDR3 DNA reads as TGTGCCAGCAGCTTAGATTACTCCTACAATGAGCAGTTCTTC.

This clonotype has ten or more counts. The rearrangement joins TRBV6-6 to TRBJ1-5, with D possibly TRBD1 on 5 matching bases. Germline CDR1 is MNHNY and CDR2 is SVGAGI (reference sequence). Trimming cost V 7 bases and J 5 bases, with 9 bases left between them. The CDR3 has 12 residues. The CDR3 bases are TGTGCCAGCACCCTGGGGGATCAGCCCCAGCATTTT. As protein: CASTLGDQPQHF.

This clonotype was picked up many times. V is TRBV30 and J is TRBJ2-2, with D perhaps TRBD2 (5 bases). The CDR3 totals 14 residues. V was trimmed by 6 bases and J by 4 bases, leaving 15 bases between them. CDR1 and CDR2 from the germline V gene are GTSNPN and SVGIG (reference sequence). The CDR3 protein is CACIRPGGTGELFF. CDR3 nucleotides: TGTGCCTGCATTAGGCCCGGAGGCACCGGGGAGCTGTTTTTT.